This T cell receptor beta chain derives from a study of T cell clones after liver transplantation. Study as a whole: As an antigen-independent comparator, third-party-reactive TCRbeta sequences came from pre-transplant mixed lymphocyte reactions. Tolerant meant at least one year fully off immunosuppression without liver enzymes above twice normal.

Profiling relied on immunoSEQ multiplex PCR, and the TCRdb table lists in-frame clones only, not all of them. The table records approximately 11,000 clones, 60% to 75% of them present only once. CDR3 length: 16 residues. Germline CDR1 LGHNA, CDR2 YSLEER. The trim removed 1 base at V and 4 bases at J, leaving 6 bases unmatched. The TCR was taken from a human patient who received a liver transplant. Some T cells may be graft donor cells. The rearrangement links TRBV4-3 to TRBJ1-4; 7 bases match TRBD1. This specimen consisted of CD4+ T cells from blood, obtained approximately 29 months after liver transplant. The CDR3 DNA reads as TGCGCCAGCAGCCAAGGCGAGGGGGCCGGTAATGAAAAACTGTTTTTT. This translates into CASSQGEGAGNEKLFF.